This record covers a single TCR beta chain. The antigen is not known. The record originates from a study of blood T cells in healthy people across ages. Broader study findings: Per million T cells, TCR beta diversity dropped roughly linearly as age increased. Shifts in expanded clonotypes may have been confounded by donor CMV status, which was unknown.

V trimming: 0 bases; J trimming: 9 bases; junction bases outside the gene matches: 7. Germline V gene lookup returns CDR1 SGHTA and CDR2 FQGNSA. The CDR3 consists of 16 residues. The authors ran a second PCR of 7 to 11 cycles using a sample-barcoded 5' primer and a J-beta primer mix. Researchers report that a template-switch adaptor with 12 random nucleotides tagged each cDNA molecule. TCRdb reprocessed the 5' RACE reads via MiXCR and lists one record per CDR3 protein. The sample lists around 2 million distinct CDR3 sequences, 39% occurring once. Donors ranged from about 6 to 95 years old and were healthy Caucasians in Russia.

Sequenced sample: blood. This chain joins TRBV7-2 and TRBJ2-1; TRBD2 matches 11 bases. The clonotype comes from a human donor in good health. The chain's CDR3 is CASSLAPSGGTSEQFF. CDR3 nucleotide sequence: TGTGCCAGCAGCTTAGCCCCTAGCGGGGGGACCAGTGAGCAGTTCTTC.